This passage covers 7 T cell receptor beta chains from one sample sequenced in a study of response to subunit inactivated influenza vaccine. Each CDR3 protein is one row after TCRdb ran MiXCR on the RT-PCR reads. The sample consists of roughly 790,000 distinct CDR3 sequences, 21% of them appearing once. Sequences were derived from PBMCs from blood, sampled roughly 5 days after vaccination. Every receptor here comes from a middle-aged man who received an inactivated influenza vaccine.

The chain combines TRBV10-3 with TRBJ1-1, with D tentatively TRBD1 (6 bases). The germline V gene encodes CDR1 ENHRY and CDR2 SYGVKD. Trimming stripped 6 bases from V and 1 base from J, with 15 bases between. The CDR3 length is 15 residues. The chain's CDR3 is CAIRDAGTTNTEAFF. CDR3 coding DNA: TGTGCCATCAGGGACGCCGGGACAACGAACACTGAAGCTTTCTTT.

The chain combines TRBV6-2 or TRBV6-3 with TRBJ2-1; TRBD2 matches 8 bases. This CDR3 region has 13 residues. V was clipped by 8 bases and J by 9 bases; unmatched bases: 9. Germline-derived CDR1 and CDR2 are MNHEY and SVGEGT. The DNA of the CDR3 is TGTGCCAGCTCCAAACGGGGGGGAGGTGAGCAGTTCTTC. As protein: CASSKRGGGEQFF.

This chain connects TRBV7-9 to TRBJ2-1; 10 bases are shared with TRBD2. Germline assignment: CDR1 SEHNR and CDR2 FQNEAQ (reference sequence). CDR3 length equals 17 residues. V gave up 1 base and J gave up 1 base; unmatched junction bases: 4. CDR3 sequence: CASSLGLAGVSYNEQFF. For the CDR3, the DNA is TGTGCCAGCAGCTTAGGTCTAGCGGGGGTTTCCTACAATGAGCAGTTCTTC.

This chain connects TRBV5-1 to TRBJ2-7; the D gene is possibly TRBD2 (5 bases). Trimming removed 5 bases from V and 2 bases from J, with 17 bases in between. CDR3 length: 15 residues. Germline V gene data show CDR1 as SGHRS and CDR2 as YFSETQ. This CDR3 is CASRRDASGTYEQYF. DNA for the CDR3: TGCGCCAGCAGGCGAGACGCCAGCGGAACCTACGAGCAGTACTTC.

The chain uses TRBV6-1 and TRBJ2-7; 7 bases agree with TRBD1. Germline V gene sequence: CDR1 MNHNS, CDR2 SASEGT. The CDR3 has 14 amino acids. The V gene end was trimmed by 8 bases and the J gene end by 0 bases; junction bases not matched to a gene: 7. This CDR3 is CASVMDRSSYEQYF. CDR3 DNA: TGTGCCAGCGTCATGGACAGGAGCTCCTACGAGCAGTACTTC.

The chain combines TRBV24-1 with TRBJ2-5; D may be TRBD1 (6 bases). The CDR3 consists of 16 residues. Per germline, CDR1 KGHDR and CDR2 SFDVKD. Between the trimmed V and J ends, which lost 4 bases and 2 bases, there was a span of 16 bases. The CDR3 nucleotides read TGTGCCACCAGTGACCGATCAGGACAGAAACAAGAGACCCAGTACTTC. Protein product: CATSDRSGQKQETQYF.

V gene TRBV4-2 combines with J gene TRBJ1-3; unclear D gene. V was clipped by 5 bases and J by 0 bases, with 14 bases between them. Germline V CDR1 and CDR2: LGHNA, YNFKEQ. CDR3 length: 16 residues. The chain's CDR3 is CASSSGLANSGNTIYF. As DNA, the CDR3 is TGTGCCAGCAGCTCTGGTTTGGCGAACTCTGGAAACACCATATATTTT.